Given below is one T cell receptor (beta chain) in context. This sample was taken from a study of cytomegalovirus exposure and HLA in healthy donors. Trimming left V 8 bases short and J 0 bases short, with 14 bases between. The germline gives CDR1 LNHDA, CDR2 SQIVND (reference sequence). The CDR3 contains 16 residues. Vbeta (60) and Jbeta (13) primers were used in the PCR. The data were produced by immunoSEQ multiplex PCR, yet TCRdb's version contains in-frame clones alone and is incomplete. The table has about 130,000 clones, over 75% seen once; the top ten hold less than 6.5%. The specimen was PBMCs. This TCR was recovered from a woman between 35 and 50 years old in good health and CMV-seropositive. This chain uses TRBV19 with TRBJ2-6, with D possibly TRBD2 on 5 matching bases. In DNA form, the CDR3 reads TGTGCCAGTTCTAAACCCGGGATCTCTGGGGCCAACGTCCTGACTTTC. The encoded protein is CASSKPGISGANVLTF.